These 28 T cell receptor beta chains originate from one sample sequenced in a study of T cells in tuberculosis. The time point is: new active TB diagnosis, blood taken before or within 7 days of starting treatment. Sequencing was performed with immunoSEQ multiplex PCR; in TCRdb, only in-frame clones are kept and a portion is missing. Among about 50,000 clones listed, about 95% were seen once. The source material was PBMCs, sampled at tuberculosis diagnosis. These receptors came from an adult with tuberculosis.

This clone was seen a single time. This chain links TRBV5-6 with TRBJ2-2; 10 positions agree with TRBD2. Germline CDR1 SGHDT, CDR2 YYEEEE. J was trimmed by 1 base and V by 5 bases; bases with no gene match: 11. The CDR3 is made up of 18 amino acids. The CDR3 nucleotides are TGTGCCAGCAGTTCTAGGGCTAGCGGGAGCCAGAACACCGGGGAGCTGTTTTTT. This codes for CASSSRASGSQNTGELFF.

This chain uses TRBV28 with TRBJ2-4; TRBD2 matches 10 bases. V lost 4 bases, J lost 7 bases, and 7 bases stayed unmatched. The length of the CDR3 is 15 residues. Looked up from germline, CDR1 is MDHEN and CDR2 is SYDVKM. The CDR3 coding sequence is TGTGCCAGCAGTTACCTAGCGGGAGAGTCGAACATTCAGTACTTC. Protein sequence: CASSYLAGESNIQYF. Using reference TRBV28 and TRBJ2-4 for the parts outside the CDR3, the full variable domain is DVKVTQSSRYLVKRTGEKVFLECVQDMDHENMFWYRQDPGLGLRLIYFSYDVKMKEKGDIPEGYSVSREKKERFSLILESASTNQTSMYLCASSYLAGESNIQYFGAGTRLSVL.

The chain combines TRBV6-1 with TRBJ2-3; D ambiguous. CDR3 length: 12 amino acids. Trimming took 6 bases from V and 1 from J, leaving 5 bases between them. In germline, CDR1 is MNHNS, CDR2 SASEGT. The CDR3 DNA reads as TGTGCCAGCAGGGCCGGCACAGATACGCAGTATTTT. Translation: CASRAGTDTQYF.

This chain connects TRBV6-1 to TRBJ2-1; TRBD2 agrees at 10 bases. In germline, CDR1 is MNHNS, CDR2 SASEGT. CDR3 length: 14 amino acids. After removal of 3 bases from V and 9 bases from J, the junction contained 5 bases not matched to a gene. This CDR3 reads CASSDSGRRVEQFF. The CDR3 region has the DNA TGTGCCAGCAGTGATAGCGGGAGGAGGGTTGAGCAGTTCTTC.

The rearrangement uses TRBV6-5 and TRBJ2-3, with a possible D match to TRBD1 (6 bases). Germline V gene lookup returns CDR1 MNHEY and CDR2 SVGAGI. Trimming removed 6 bases at V and 1 base at J, with 14 bases between. CDR3 size: 15 residues. CDR3 coding DNA: TGTGCCAGCAGGATCAGGGGTTCTGGCACAGATACGCAGTATTTT. It specifies CASRIRGSGTDTQYF.

The V gene is TRBV9, the J gene TRBJ2-5, with 10 positions matching TRBD2. This CDR3 has 19 residues. The ends lost 4 bases at V and 2 bases at J; junction bases unmatched: 17. Germline V CDR1 and CDR2: SGDLS, YYNGEE. The CDR3 protein is CASSTAVTGGLASQETQYF. The CDR3 DNA reads TGTGCCAGCAGCACCGCGGTTACCGGGGGACTAGCGTCACAAGAGACCCAGTACTTC.

The V gene is TRBV28, the J gene TRBJ1-5, with D maybe TRBD1 (6 bases). The V gene's germline CDR1 is MDHEN and CDR2 SYDVKM. The CDR3 spans 12 residues. Between the trimmed V and J ends, which lost 3 bases and 6 bases, there was a span of 6 bases. The CDR3 region is CASSLGAQPQHF. CDR3 sequence (DNA): TGTGCCAGCAGTTTGGGGGCTCAGCCCCAGCATTTT.

The V and J genes are TRBV29-1 and TRBJ1-3; unclear D gene. CDR1 SQVTM and CDR2 ANQGSEA come from the germline V gene. V lost 4 bases and J 2 bases, leaving 6 bases between the germline ends. This CDR3 spans 12 amino acids. This CDR3 reads CSVAVTGNTIYF. CDR3 sequence (DNA): TGCAGCGTTGCGGTCACTGGAAACACCATATATTTT.

This chain connects TRBV7-2 to TRBJ2-3; D not certain. V was trimmed by 2 bases and J by 3 bases, leaving 3 bases between them. The V gene's germline CDR1 is SGHTA and CDR2 FQGNSA. The CDR3 is made up of 12 amino acids. Here the CDR3 reads CASSLQTDTQYF. The CDR3 nucleotides read TGTGCCAGCAGCTTACAAACAGATACGCAGTATTTT.

The gene calls are TRBV7-9 and TRBJ1-2; no definite D call. Germline-derived CDR1 and CDR2 are SEHNR and FQNEAQ (reference sequence). Trimming took off 1 base at V and 2 bases at J, with 14 bases between the two ends. The CDR3 extends over 16 amino acids. The chain's CDR3 is CASSLDLAATNYGYTF. CDR3 bases: TGTGCCAGCAGCTTAGACCTTGCCGCTACGAACTATGGCTACACCTTC.

This CDR3 reads CASSPQGAGGYTF. For the CDR3, the DNA is TGTGCCAGCAGCCCTCAGGGTGCCGGGGGCTACACCTTC. The rearrangement uses TRBV28 and TRBJ1-2; D is possibly TRBD1 (5 bases). Deletions cut 6 bases from V and 8 bases from J, with 16 bases between. There are 13 residues in the CDR3. Germline assignment: CDR1 MDHEN and CDR2 SYDVKM.

The chain recombines TRBV27 with TRBJ2-2; 11 nucleotides align to TRBD2. This CDR3 region has 14 residues. The germline gives CDR1 MNHEY, CDR2 SMNVEV (reference sequence). The ends lost 7 bases at V and 6 bases at J; junction bases unmatched: 4. Here the CDR3 DNA reads TGTGCCAGCACCCTTAGCGGGAGGGCCGGGGAGCTGTTTTTT. Its translation is CASTLSGRAGELFF.

J is TRBJ1-2 and V is TRBV7-2, with TRBD1 as a possible D gene (6 bases). The germline gives CDR1 SGHTA, CDR2 FQGNSA. The CDR3 is 13 amino acids. The V end lost 0 bases, the J end lost 5 bases, and 7 bases lay between the germline ends. The CDR3 sequence: CASSLADRYGYTF. CDR3 coding DNA: TGTGCCAGCAGCTTAGCGGACAGATATGGCTACACCTTC.

The J gene is TRBJ2-6, the V gene TRBV27; TRBD1 aligns across 8 bases. CDR1 is MNHEY and CDR2 is SMNVEV in the germline V gene (reference sequence). The CDR3 totals 17 residues. V lost 5 bases, J lost 2 bases, and 8 bases stayed unmatched. For the CDR3, the DNA is TGTGCCAGCAGTCCCATCCACAGGGGGACTGGGGCCAACGTCCTGACTTTC. The encoded protein is CASSPIHRGTGANVLTF. The entire variable domain, with the rest obtained from reference TRBV27 and TRBJ2-6, is as follows: EAQVTQNPRYLITVTGKKLTVTCSQNMNHEYMSWYRQDPGLGLRQIYYSMNVEVTDKGDVPEGYKVSRKEKRNFPLILESPSPNQTSLYFCASSPIHRGTGANVLTFGAGSRLTVL.

The V gene is TRBV2, the J gene TRBJ1-1; D not certain. Trimming cost V 6 bases and J 6 bases, with 14 bases left between them. In germline, CDR1 is SNHLY, CDR2 FYNNEI. The CDR3 is 13 amino acids. CDR3 amino acids: CASSPSGYAEAFF. The CDR3 DNA reads as TGTGCCAGCAGCCCTAGCGGGTACGCTGAAGCTTTCTTT.

The chain recombines TRBV10-3 with TRBJ1-3; D uncertain. The CDR3 runs to 16 residues. Looked up from germline, CDR1 is ENHRY and CDR2 is SYGVKD. The germline V and J ends were trimmed by 0 bases and 0 bases, with 9 bases remaining between them. This chain's CDR3 is CAISESIPSSGNTIYF. Here the CDR3 DNA reads TGTGCCATCAGTGAGTCGATCCCGAGCTCTGGAAACACCATATATTTT.

The chain carries TRBV7-3 and TRBJ2-7, with 7 nucleotides matching TRBD1. V lost 2 bases to trimming and J lost 6 bases; unmatched junction nucleotides: 4. CDR1 is SGHTA, CDR2 FQGTGA, per germline. CDR3 size: 13 residues. CDR3: CASSLYRGREQYF. CDR3 DNA: TGTGCCAGCAGCTTATACAGGGGCCGCGAGCAGTACTTC.

The V call is TRBV25-1, the J call TRBJ1-3, with D perhaps TRBD1 (5 bases). This CDR3 spans 13 amino acids. Germline lookup yields CDR1 MGHDK and CDR2 SYGVNS. V shed 10 bases and J shed 2 bases, with 12 bases lying between them. CDR3 loop: CATQGRAGNTIYF. The CDR3, as DNA: TGTGCCACCCAGGGTCGTGCTGGAAACACCATATATTTT.

The chain uses TRBV28 and TRBJ1-1; a possible D gene is TRBD1 (5 bases). The ends were cut back, 7 bases at V and 5 bases at J, with 14 bases in the middle. The CDR3 loop spans 13 amino acids. Germline values: CDR1 MDHEN, CDR2 SYDVKM. CDR3 DNA: TGTGCCAGCACCCCCGGGGGAAGGACTGAAGCTTTCTTT. This encodes CASTPGGRTEAFF.

The chain carries TRBV5-4 and TRBJ2-3; 8 bases map to TRBD1. The trim removed 4 bases at V and 4 bases at J, leaving 11 bases unmatched. The germline gives CDR1 SGHNT, CDR2 YYREEE (reference sequence). This CDR3 contains 16 residues. CDR3 DNA: TGTGCCAGCAGCCGTGGACAGGGAAGGGGCCCAGATACGCAGTATTTT. It encodes CASSRGQGRGPDTQYF.

The gene calls are TRBV28 and TRBJ1-4; D unresolved. The ends were cut back, 3 bases at V and 3 bases at J, with 17 bases in the middle. The CDR3 extends over 17 amino acids. Germline V gene lookup returns CDR1 MDHEN and CDR2 SYDVKM. As DNA, the CDR3 is TGTGCCAGCAGTTTGACATTCGGGAGAACGGCTAATGAAAAACTGTTTTTT. Its protein product is CASSLTFGRTANEKLFF.

This chain links TRBV25-1 with TRBJ2-1; 8 nucleotides line up with TRBD1. Germline CDR1 and CDR2: MGHDK and SYGVNS. The V segment lost 0 bases and the J segment 10 bases; nucleotides outside the gene matches: 8. The CDR3 runs 15 residues. The CDR3 bases are TGTGCCAGCAGTGAATATCGAGGACAGGGCGACGAGCAGTTCTTC. It yields the protein CASSEYRGQGDEQFF.

The V and J genes are TRBV18 and TRBJ1-5; the D gene is possibly TRBD1 (5 bases). This CDR3 contains 15 residues. The germline V and J ends were trimmed by 3 bases and 1 base, with 10 bases remaining between them. CDR1 KGHSH and CDR2 LQKENI come from the germline V gene. CDR3 sequence (DNA): TGTGCCAGCTCACCGACGGGGGGAAGCAATCAGCCCCAGCATTTT. It yields the protein CASSPTGGSNQPQHF.

This rearrangement joins TRBV7-2 to TRBJ1-2; D remains ambiguous. The CDR3 is made up of 15 amino acids. Germline V gene sequence: CDR1 SGHTA, CDR2 FQGNSA. Deletions cut 2 bases from V and 3 bases from J, with 13 bases between. In nucleotides, the CDR3 is TGTGCCAGCAGCTTATGGGCGGGGAGGGACTATGGCTACACCTTC. This encodes CASSLWAGRDYGYTF. The entire variable domain, with the rest obtained from reference TRBV7-2 and TRBJ1-2, is as follows: GAGVSQSPSNKVTEKGKDVELRCDPISGHTALYWYRQSLGQGLEFLIYFQGNSAPDKSGLPSDRFSAERTGGSVSTLTIQRTQQEDSAVYLCASSLWAGRDYGYTFGSGTRLTVV.

The chain couples TRBV19 to TRBJ1-2; possibly TRBD1 for D (6 bases). The germline CDR1 and CDR2 sequences are LNHDA and SQIVND (reference sequence). V lost 3 bases and J 8 bases, leaving 13 bases between the germline ends. CDR3 size: 13 residues. CDR3 DNA sequence: TGTGCCAGTAGTATCAGGGGAAGAGAAGGCTACACCTTC. Protein product: CASSIRGREGYTF. Full variable domain (missing parts from reference TRBV19 and TRBJ1-2): DGGITQSPKYLFRKEGQNVTLSCEQNLNHDAMYWYRQDPGQGLRLIYYSQIVNDFQKGDIAEGYSVSREKKESFPLTVTSAQKNPTAFYLCASSIRGREGYTFGSGTRLTVV.

The V call is TRBV27, the J call TRBJ2-2, with D perhaps matching TRBD1 (5 bases). This CDR3 is 14 amino acids long. V was cut by 7 bases and J by 4 bases, with 13 bases left in between. CDR1 is MNHEY, CDR2 SMNVEV, per germline (reference sequence). CDR3 in amino acids: CASKGSVLTGELFF. CDR3 nucleotide sequence: TGTGCCAGCAAGGGGTCGGTCCTCACCGGGGAGCTGTTTTTT.

In this sample, this clone turned up a few times. The chain joins TRBV25-1 to TRBJ2-2; 13 nucleotides line up with TRBD2. After removal of 5 bases from V and 5 bases from J, the junction contained 8 bases not matched to a gene. Germline CDR1 reads MGHDK; CDR2 reads SYGVNS. CDR3 length: 17 amino acids. CDR3 in DNA: TGTGCCAGCAGTACGGTAGGGGGACTAGCGGGAACCGGGGAGCTGTTTTTT. Translated: CASSTVGGLAGTGELFF.

The V gene is TRBV27, the J gene TRBJ2-5; the match to TRBD1 covers 10 bases. J lost 5 bases, V lost 7 bases, and 7 bases had no gene match. The CDR3 is 14 residues long. Germline V gives CDR1 MNHEY, CDR2 SMNVEV (reference sequence). The CDR3 nucleotides are TGTGCCAGCACTCGACAGGGGGCTCTGGAGACCCAGTACTTC. Protein: CASTRQGALETQYF.